The clone carrying this T cell receptor (beta chain) has just a few counts. Its antigen is unknown. Indicated time point: patch test 3, about 24 weeks after DPC sensitization. Treatment denoted: therapeutic diphenylcyclopropenone sensitization with weekly scalp DPC. The library gave individual cDNA molecules unique molecular identifiers. TCRdb independently ran MiXCR on the RACE reads; one entry per CDR3 protein. The sample has more than 100,000 distinct CDR3 sequences, approximately 10% seen once. This sample stems from a study of human T cells and chemical hapten exposure. Whole-study context: 2% DPC was applied to 2 cm by 2 cm of upper inner arm skin for sensitization. Epicutaneous patch tests delivered 0.01% DPC to the upper back, with evaluation at 6 days.

CDR3 length equals 16 residues. The V and J ends lost 2 bases and 3 bases, in that order; junction bases with no gene match: 8. Germline loops: CDR1 SGHRS, CDR2 YFSETQ. Study-wide points: Counts of TCRs expanded at PT1 correlated positively with patch test score.

This TCR was sampled from a woman in her fifties or sixties with alopecia areata. Some clones in this sample may be carry-over from other donors' samples. Sample: whole blood, taken in connection with sensitization to the hapten diphenylcyclopropenone (DPC). The rearrangement uses TRBV5-1 and TRBJ1-1; TRBD1 matches 9 bases. This chain's CDR3 is CASSFGGTGLYTEAFF. CDR3 nucleotides: TGCGCCAGCAGCTTTGGAGGGACAGGGTTGTACACTGAAGCTTTCTTT.